This T cell receptor beta chain derives from a study of CD8 T cells in ankylosing spondylitis. The germline V and J ends were trimmed by 5 bases and 1 base, with 8 bases remaining between them. The CDR3 has 13 residues. Germline V gene sequence: CDR1 SGHVS, CDR2 FQNEAQ. Each CDR3 protein gets one entry after TCRdb re-called the 5' RACE reads with MiXCR. Here the sample spans about 140,000 distinct CDR3 sequences, roughly 8% being singletons. This clonotype was recorded many times. The sequence was collected from a male donor with ankylosing spondylitis. Material: synovial fluid, either unsorted or a sorted T cell fraction (not recorded which). This sequence joins TRBV7-8 and TRBJ2-5; no firm D call. The DNA of the CDR3 is TGTGCCAGCAGCCGCTATACCCAAGAGACCCAGTACTTC. It codes for CASSRYTQETQYF.